This T cell receptor beta chain came from a study of T cells after yellow fever vaccination (dated by TCRdb to about 2019). Study-wide context: The SMART-Seq v4 Ultra Low Input RNA kit was used to prepare libraries from fractions with low cell numbers. To follow T-cell clones before and after both primary and booster YFV17D yellow fever vaccination, bulk TCR alpha and beta repertoires underwent longitudinal sequencing. The cohort comprised two healthy male donors, one aged 18 to 30 and one aged 30 to 39 years. Bulk PBMC replicates and cell subsets were isolated from blood drawn at multiple timepoints before and after both primary and secondary immunization.

The treatment or condition label, as the study defines it: live attenuated yellow fever vaccine strain. At each blood-draw timepoint, two biological replicates of bulk PBMCs were obtained. PBMCs were isolated from peripheral blood using a standard Ficoll-Paque protocol. RNA was extracted with TriZol from bulk PBMCs, CD4 and CD8 fractions, and dextramer-positive and dextramer-negative fractions. Beyond this particular receptor, the publication reports: After the booster, most of the clones that had expanded following primary vaccination were detected again (96% of CD4 and more than 85% of CD8), which suggests that memory was broadly maintained. FACS-sorted repertoires could contain abundant contaminating clonotypes from the bulk population, so computational filtering was required. The secondary T-cell response was found to be weaker but faster than the primary response, with a peak reached on day 5 rather than on day 15. A small fraction of clonotypes showed up in both the CD4 and CD8 compartments, probably as a result of convergent recombination. Because the study included only a couple of donors, the extent to which the findings can be generalized is limited.

Details on this clonotype: The clone's antigen remains unknown. No quality values exist for individual bases; no much larger clone is one base distant.

The CDR3 sequence holds 17 residues, the cysteine and phenylalanine included. Only CDR3 DNA remains: 51 bases, in frame from the first base. The germline V gene (reference sequence) sets CDR1 to MNHEY and CDR2 to SMNVEV. V lost 8 bases and J lost 0 bases, and the count of bases not matched to a germline gene is 16. TCR cDNA was synthesized by 5'RACE template switching, which introduced a universal primer site and unique molecular identifiers. Priming of cDNA synthesis was performed from both the TCR alpha and TCR beta constant segments. Two PCR steps were used to amplify libraries, with sample barcodes and sequencing adapters being added in the second step. Libraries were sequenced on Illumina HiSeq 2500 (2x100 bp) or NovaSeq (2x150 bp). In the authors' own workflow: MIGEC handled demultiplexing of reads and collapsing into UMI consensus sequences, while MiXCR performed V(D)J alignment. Clonotypes responding to the vaccine were identified with edgeR on replicate PBMC samples, with the criteria of FDR below 0.01 and a log2 fold change above 5 up to day 15. Each bulk clonotype received a CD4 or CD8 identity based on whether the sequenced CD4 or CD8 repertoire contained that clonotype at higher abundance. Using fastp trimming at Q25 and MiXCR clonotype assembly, TCRdb reanalyzed the public sequencing data and kept in-frame beta chains. For every CDR3 protein sequence, its rows merge into one entry that carries the most common genes and DNA. TCRdb's processing, not the authors' own work, is the source of the V and J calls. For this sample the table gives roughly 500,000 distinct CDR3 sequences, of which less than 20% were detected only once. The leading ten clones occupy 13% to 15% of the sample.

Here the sequenced sample was PBMCs, taken 15 days after the yellow fever booster vaccination. Recombination connected TRBV27 to TRBJ2-7; TRBD2 matches 7 bases in the middle. This clonotype was obtained from a man aged 25 to 40 who received the YFV17D yellow fever vaccine. The CDR3 here reads CASRGGGASGYSYEQYF. The bases are TGTGCCAGCCGCGGGGGTGGGGCTAGCGGTTACTCCTACGAGCAGTACTTC.